This TCR beta chain was documented in a study of beta chain features in type 1 diabetes. The overall study: The number of sorted cells examined across all samples was around 98 million. Notes on the study in general: Naive, central memory and Treg TCRB repertoires seemed to resemble each other more closely in patients than they did in healthy donors. Patients with type 1 diabetes showed fewer VDJ junction insertions and more deletions.

The germline V gene encodes CDR1 MNHNS and CDR2 SASEGT. The CDR3 is 8 residues long, ends included. Details on this clone: Antigen: not known. Because the CDR3's place on the DNA is in doubt, the DNA is left out and the CDR3 is given as listed by TCRdb.

Expressed TCRB transcripts were sequenced because the isolated RNA had all been reverse transcribed beforehand. Around 3.57 million reads was the average for naive, central memory and regulatory T cell samples. The method was immunoSEQ multiplex PCR; TCRdb's version includes in-frame clones alone and lacks a portion of them. The sample yields 900,000 or so clones, 15% to 20% seen once. The specimen sequenced was naive CD4+ T cells from blood. This chain connects TRBV6-1 to TRBJ2-2; TRBD2 is the table's D call, not checked against the DNA. This receptor was obtained from a young woman in good health. This CDR3 reads CASRSCFF.